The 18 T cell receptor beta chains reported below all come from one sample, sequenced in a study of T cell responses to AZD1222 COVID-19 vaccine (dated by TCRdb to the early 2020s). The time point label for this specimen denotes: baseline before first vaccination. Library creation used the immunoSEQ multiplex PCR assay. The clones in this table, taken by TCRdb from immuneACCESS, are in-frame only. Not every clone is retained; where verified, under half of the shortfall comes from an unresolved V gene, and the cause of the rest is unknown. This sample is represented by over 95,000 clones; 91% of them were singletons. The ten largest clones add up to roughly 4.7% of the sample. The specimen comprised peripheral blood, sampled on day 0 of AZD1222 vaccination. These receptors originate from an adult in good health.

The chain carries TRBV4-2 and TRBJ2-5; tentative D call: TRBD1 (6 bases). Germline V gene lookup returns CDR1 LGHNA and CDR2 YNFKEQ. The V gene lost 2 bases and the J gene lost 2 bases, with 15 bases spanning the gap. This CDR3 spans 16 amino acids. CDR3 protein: CASSQNPARGQETQYF. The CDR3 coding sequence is TGTGCCAGCAGCCAAAATCCGGCCAGGGGTCAAGAGACCCAGTACTTC.

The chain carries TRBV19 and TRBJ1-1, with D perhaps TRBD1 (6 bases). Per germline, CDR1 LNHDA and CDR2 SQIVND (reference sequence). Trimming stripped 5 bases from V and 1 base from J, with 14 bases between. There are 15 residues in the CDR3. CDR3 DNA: TGTGCCAGTAGTCCGCCCCGGGGGGCGAACACTGAAGCTTTCTTT. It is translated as CASSPPRGANTEAFF.

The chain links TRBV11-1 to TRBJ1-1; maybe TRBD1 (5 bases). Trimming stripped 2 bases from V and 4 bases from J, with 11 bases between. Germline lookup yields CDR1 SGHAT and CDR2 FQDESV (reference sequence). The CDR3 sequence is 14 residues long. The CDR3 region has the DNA TGTGCCAGCAGCTTACAGGGTCGCGGCACTGAAGCTTTCTTT. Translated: CASSLQGRGTEAFF.

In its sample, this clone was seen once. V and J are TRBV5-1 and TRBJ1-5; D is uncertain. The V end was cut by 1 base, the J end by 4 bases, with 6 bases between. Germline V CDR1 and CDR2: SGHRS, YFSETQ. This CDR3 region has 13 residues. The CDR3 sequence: CASSLFSNQPQHF. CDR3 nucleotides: TGCGCCAGCAGCTTGTTCAGTAATCAGCCCCAGCATTTT.

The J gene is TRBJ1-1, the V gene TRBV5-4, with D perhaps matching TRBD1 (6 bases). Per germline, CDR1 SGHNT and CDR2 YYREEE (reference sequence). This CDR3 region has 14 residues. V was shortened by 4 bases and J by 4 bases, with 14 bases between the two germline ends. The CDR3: CASSKESRGTEAFF. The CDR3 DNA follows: TGTGCCAGCAGCAAGGAGTCCAGGGGCACTGAAGCTTTCTTT.

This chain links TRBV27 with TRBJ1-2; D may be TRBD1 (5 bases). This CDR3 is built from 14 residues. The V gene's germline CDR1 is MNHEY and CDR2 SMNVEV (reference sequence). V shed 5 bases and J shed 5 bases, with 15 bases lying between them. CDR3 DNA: TGTGCCAGCAGTCCCCTTGACAGTGCATATGGCTACACCTTC. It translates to CASSPLDSAYGYTF.

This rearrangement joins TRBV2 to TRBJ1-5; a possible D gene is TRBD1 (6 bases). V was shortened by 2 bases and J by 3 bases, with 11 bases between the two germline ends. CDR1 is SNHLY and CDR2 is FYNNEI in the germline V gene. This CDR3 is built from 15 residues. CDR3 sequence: CASSERQGTNQPQHF. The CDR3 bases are TGTGCCAGCAGTGAACGTCAGGGGACCAATCAGCCCCAGCATTTT.

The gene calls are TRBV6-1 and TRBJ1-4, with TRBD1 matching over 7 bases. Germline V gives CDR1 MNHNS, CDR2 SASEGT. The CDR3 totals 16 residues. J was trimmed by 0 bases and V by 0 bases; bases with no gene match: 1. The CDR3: CASSEAGTATNEKLFF. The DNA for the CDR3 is TGTGCCAGCAGTGAAGCTGGGACAGCAACTAATGAAAAACTGTTTTTT.

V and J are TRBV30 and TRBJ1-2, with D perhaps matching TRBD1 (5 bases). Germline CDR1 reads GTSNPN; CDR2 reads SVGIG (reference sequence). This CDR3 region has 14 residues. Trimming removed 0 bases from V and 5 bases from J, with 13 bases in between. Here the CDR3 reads CAWSVPGKGYGYTF. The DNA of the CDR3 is TGTGCCTGGAGTGTCCCAGGGAAGGGGTATGGCTACACCTTC.

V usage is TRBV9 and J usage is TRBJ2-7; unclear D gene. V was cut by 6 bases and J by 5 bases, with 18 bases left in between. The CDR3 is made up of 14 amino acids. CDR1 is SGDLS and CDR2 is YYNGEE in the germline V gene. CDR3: CASTPVPGVHEQYF. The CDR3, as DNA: TGTGCCAGCACCCCGGTCCCTGGGGTCCACGAGCAGTACTTC.

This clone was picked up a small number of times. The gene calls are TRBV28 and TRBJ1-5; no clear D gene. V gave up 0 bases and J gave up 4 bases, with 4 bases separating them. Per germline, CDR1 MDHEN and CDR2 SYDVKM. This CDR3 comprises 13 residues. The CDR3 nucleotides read TGTGCCAGCAGTTTATGGGGGAATCAGCCCCAGCATTTT. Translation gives CASSLWGNQPQHF.

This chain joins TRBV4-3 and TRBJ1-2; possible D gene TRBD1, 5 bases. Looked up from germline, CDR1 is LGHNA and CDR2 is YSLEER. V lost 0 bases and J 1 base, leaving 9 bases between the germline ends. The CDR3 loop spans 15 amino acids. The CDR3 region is CASSQDRRGNYGYTF. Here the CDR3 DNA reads TGCGCCAGCAGCCAAGATCGGAGGGGTAACTATGGCTACACCTTC.

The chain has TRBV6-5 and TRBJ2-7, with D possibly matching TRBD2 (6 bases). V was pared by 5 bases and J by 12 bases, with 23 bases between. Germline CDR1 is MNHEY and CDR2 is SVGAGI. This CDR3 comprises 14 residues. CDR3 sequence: CASSPGTDPTMGYF. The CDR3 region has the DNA TGTGCCAGCAGTCCCGGGACTGACCCTACGATGGGGTACTTC.

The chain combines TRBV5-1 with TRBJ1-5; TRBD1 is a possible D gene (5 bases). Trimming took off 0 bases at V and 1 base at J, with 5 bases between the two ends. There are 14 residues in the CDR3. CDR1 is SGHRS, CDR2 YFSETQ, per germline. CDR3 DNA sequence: TGCGCCAGCAGCTTGGGGGGGAGCAATCAGCCCCAGCATTTT. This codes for CASSLGGSNQPQHF.

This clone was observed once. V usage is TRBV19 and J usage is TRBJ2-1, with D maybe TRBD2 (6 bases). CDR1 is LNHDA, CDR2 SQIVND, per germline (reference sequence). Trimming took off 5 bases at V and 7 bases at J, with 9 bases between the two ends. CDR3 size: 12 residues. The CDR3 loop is CASSAGRNEQFF. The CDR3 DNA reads TGTGCCAGTAGTGCGGGGCGGAATGAGCAGTTCTTC.

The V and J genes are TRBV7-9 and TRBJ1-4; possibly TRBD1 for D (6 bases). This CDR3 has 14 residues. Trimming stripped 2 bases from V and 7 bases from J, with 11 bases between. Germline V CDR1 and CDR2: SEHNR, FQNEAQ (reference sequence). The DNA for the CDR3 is TGTGCCAGCAGCTTACAGGGGCTTGCTGAAAAACTGTTTTTT. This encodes CASSLQGLAEKLFF.

CDR3 region: CASSYYEGRNNEQFF. The CDR3 coding sequence is TGTGCCAGCAGTTACTATGAGGGAAGGAACAATGAGCAGTTCTTC. The chain has TRBV6-5 and TRBJ2-1, with D perhaps matching TRBD2 (5 bases). The V end lost 1 base, the J end lost 5 bases, and 12 bases lay between the germline ends. The germline CDR1 and CDR2 sequences are MNHEY and SVGAGI. This CDR3 region has 15 residues.

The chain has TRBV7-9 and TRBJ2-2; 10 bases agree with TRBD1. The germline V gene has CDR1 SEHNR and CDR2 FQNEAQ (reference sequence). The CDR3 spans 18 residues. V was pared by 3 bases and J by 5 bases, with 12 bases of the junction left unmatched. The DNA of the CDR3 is TGTGCCAGCAGCTTGGCTTTTTCCGGGACAGGGGTTACCGGGGAGCTGTTTTTT. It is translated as CASSLAFSGTGVTGELFF.